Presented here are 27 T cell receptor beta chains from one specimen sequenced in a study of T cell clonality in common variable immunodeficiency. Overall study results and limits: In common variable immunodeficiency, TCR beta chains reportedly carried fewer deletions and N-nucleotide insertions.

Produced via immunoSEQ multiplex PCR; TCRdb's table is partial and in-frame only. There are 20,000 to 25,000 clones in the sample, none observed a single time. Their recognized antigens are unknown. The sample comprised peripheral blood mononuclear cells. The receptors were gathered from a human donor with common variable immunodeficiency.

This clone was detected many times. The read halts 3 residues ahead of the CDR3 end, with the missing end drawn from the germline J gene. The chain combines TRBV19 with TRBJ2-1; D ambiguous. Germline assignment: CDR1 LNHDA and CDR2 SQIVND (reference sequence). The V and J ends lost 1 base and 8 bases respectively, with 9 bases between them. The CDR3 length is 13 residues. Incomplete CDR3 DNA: TGTGCCAGTAGTATAGTCGGGTATGATGAG. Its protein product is CASSIVGYDE. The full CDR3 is CASSIVGYDEQFF. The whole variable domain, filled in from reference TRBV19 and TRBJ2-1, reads DGGITQSPKYLFRKEGQNVTLSCEQNLNHDAMYWYRQDPGQGLRLIYYSQIVNDFQKGDIAEGYSVSREKKESFPLTVTSAQKNPTAFYLCASSIVGYDEQFFGPGTRLTVL.

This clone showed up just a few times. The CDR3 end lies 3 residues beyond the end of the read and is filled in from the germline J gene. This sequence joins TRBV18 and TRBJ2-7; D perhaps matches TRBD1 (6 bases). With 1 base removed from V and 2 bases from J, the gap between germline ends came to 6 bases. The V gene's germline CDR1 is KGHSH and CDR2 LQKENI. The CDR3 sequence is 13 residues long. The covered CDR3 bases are TGTGCCAGCTCACCACAGGGGGCCTACGAG. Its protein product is CASSPQGAYE. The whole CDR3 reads CASSPQGAYEQYF.

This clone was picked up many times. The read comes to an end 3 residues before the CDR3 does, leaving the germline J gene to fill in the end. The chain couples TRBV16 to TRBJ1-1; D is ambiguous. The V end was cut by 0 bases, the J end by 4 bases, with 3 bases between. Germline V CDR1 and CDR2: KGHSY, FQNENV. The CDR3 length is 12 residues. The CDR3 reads CASSQSATEAFF. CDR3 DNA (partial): TGTGCCAGCAGCCAATCGGCCACTGAA.

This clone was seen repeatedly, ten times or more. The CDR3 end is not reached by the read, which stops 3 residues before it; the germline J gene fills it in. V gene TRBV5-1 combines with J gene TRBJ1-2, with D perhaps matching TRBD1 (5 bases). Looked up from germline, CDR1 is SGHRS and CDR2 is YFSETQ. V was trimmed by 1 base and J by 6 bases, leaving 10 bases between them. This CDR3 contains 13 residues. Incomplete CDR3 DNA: TGCGCCAGCAGCTTGACAGGAGAAGATGGC. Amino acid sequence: CASSLTGEDG. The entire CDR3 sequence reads CASSLTGEDGYTF.

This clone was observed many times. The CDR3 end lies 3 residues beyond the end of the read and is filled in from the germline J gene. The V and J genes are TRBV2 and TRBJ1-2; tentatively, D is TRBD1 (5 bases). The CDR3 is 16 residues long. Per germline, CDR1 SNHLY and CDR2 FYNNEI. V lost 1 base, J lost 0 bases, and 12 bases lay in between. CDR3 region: CASSEGGRAANYGYTF. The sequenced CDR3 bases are TGTGCCAGCAGTGAAGGGGGCAGGGCAGCTAACTATGGC.

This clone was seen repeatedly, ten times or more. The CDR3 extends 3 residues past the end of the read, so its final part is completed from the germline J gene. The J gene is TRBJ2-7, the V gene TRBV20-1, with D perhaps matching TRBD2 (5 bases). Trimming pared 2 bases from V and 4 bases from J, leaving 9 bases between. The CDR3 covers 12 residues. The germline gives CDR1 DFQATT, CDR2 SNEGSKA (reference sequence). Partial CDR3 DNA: TGCAGTGCTAGAACGGGCGGGTACGAG. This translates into CSARTGGYE. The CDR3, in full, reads CSARTGGYEQYF.

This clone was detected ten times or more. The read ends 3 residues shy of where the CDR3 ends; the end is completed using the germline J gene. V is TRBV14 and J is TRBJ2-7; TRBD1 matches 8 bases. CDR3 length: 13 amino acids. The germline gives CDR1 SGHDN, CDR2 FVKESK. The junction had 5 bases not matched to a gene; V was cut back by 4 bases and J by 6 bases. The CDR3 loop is CASSLAQGGEQYF. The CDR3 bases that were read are TGTGCCAGCAGCCTAGCACAGGGGGGCGAG.

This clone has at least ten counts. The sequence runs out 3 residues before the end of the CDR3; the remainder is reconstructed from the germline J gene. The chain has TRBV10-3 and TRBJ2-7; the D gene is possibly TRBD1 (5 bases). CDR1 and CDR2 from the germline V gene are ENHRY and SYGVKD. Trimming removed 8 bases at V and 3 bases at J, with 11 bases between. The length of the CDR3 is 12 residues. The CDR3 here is CAILGHNYEQYF. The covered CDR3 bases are TGTGCCATCCTAGGACACAACTACGAG.

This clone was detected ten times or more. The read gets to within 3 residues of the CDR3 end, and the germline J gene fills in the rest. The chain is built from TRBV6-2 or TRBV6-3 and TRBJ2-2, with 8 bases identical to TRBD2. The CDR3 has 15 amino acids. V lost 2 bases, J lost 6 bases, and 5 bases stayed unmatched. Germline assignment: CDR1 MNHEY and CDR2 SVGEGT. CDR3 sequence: CASSYKIAGPGELFF. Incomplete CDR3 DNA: TGTGCCAGCAGTTACAAGATAGCGGGGCCCGGGGAG.

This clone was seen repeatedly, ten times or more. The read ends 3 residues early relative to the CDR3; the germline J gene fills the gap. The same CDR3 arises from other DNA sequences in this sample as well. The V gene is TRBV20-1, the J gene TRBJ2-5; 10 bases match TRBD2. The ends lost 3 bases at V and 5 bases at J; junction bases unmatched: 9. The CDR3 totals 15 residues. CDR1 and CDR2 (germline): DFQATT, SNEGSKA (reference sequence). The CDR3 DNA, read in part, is TGCAGTGCTAGGCCGAGCGGGGGGGTTGGTGAGACC. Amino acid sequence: CSARPSGGVGET. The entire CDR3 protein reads CSARPSGGVGETQYF.

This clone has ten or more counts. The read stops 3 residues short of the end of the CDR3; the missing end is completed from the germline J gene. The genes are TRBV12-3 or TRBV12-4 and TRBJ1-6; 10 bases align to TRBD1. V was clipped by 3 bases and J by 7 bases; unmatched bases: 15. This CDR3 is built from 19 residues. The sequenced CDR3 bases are TGTGCCAGCAGTTTTGGTGGAGTGGATGGGACAGGGGAAAATTCACCC. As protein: CASSFGGVDGTGENSP. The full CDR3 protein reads CASSFGGVDGTGENSPLHF.

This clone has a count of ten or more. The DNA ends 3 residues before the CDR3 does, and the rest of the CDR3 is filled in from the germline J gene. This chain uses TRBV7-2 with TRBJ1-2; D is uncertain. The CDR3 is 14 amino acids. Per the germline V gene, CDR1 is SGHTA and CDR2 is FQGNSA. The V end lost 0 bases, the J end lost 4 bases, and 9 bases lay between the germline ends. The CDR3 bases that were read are TGTGCCAGCAGCTTAGCGCAGGCCACCTATGGC. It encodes CASSLAQATYG. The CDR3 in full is CASSLAQATYGYTF.

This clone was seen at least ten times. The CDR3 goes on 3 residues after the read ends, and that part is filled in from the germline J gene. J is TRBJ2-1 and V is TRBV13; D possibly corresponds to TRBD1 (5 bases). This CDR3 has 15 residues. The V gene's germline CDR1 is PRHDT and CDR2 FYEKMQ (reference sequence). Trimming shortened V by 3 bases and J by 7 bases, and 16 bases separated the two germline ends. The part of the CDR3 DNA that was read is TGTGCCAGCAGCTTTCGAAGGGGTAATACGAATGAG. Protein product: CASSFRRGNTNE. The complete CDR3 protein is CASSFRRGNTNEQFF. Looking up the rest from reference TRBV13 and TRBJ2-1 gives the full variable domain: AAGVIQSPRHLIKEKRETATLKCYPIPRHDTVYWYQQGPGQDPQFLISFYEKMQSDKGSIPDRFSAQQFSDYHSELNMSSLELGDSALYFCASSFRRGNTNEQFFGPGTRLTVL.

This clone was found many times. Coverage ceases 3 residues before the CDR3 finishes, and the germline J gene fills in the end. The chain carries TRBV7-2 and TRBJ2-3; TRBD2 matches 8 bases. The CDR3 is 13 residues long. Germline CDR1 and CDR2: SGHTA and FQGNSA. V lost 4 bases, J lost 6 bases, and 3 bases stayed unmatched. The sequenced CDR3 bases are TGTGCCAGCAGCTCCCGGGGGGGGGATACG. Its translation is CASSSRGGDT. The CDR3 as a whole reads CASSSRGGDTQYF.

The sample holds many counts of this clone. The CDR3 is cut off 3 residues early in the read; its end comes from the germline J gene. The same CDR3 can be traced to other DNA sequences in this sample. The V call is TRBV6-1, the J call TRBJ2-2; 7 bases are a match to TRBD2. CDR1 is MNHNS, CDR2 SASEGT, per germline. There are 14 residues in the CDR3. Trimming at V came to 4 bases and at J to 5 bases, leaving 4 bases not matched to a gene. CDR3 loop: CASSALSGTGELFF. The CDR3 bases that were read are TGTGCCAGCAGTGCACTTAGCGGGACCGGGGAG.

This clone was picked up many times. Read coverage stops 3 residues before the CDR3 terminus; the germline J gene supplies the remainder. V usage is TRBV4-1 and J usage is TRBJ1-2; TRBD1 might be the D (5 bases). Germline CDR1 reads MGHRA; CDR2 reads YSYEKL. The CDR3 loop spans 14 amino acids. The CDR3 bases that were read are TGCGCCAGCAGCCAAGATCCTGGGGCGCCCGGC. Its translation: CASSQDPGAPG. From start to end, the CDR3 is CASSQDPGAPGYTF.

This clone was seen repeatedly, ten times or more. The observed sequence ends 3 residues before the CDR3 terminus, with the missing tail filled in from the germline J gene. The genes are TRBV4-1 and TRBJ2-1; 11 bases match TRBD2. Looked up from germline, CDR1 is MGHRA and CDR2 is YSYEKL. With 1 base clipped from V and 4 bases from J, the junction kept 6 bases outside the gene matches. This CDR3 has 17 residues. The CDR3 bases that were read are TGCGCCAGCAGCCAAGTCAAGCTAGCGGGGGGTTACAATGAG. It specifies CASSQVKLAGGYNE. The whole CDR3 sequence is CASSQVKLAGGYNEQFF.

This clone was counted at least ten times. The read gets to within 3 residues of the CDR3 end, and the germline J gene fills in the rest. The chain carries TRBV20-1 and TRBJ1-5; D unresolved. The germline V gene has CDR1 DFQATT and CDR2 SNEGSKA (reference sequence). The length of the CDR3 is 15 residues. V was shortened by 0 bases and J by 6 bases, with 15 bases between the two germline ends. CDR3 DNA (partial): TGCAGTGCTAGAGATCCGGTGGCGCGGGGTCAGCCC. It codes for CSARDPVARGQP. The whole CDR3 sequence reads CSARDPVARGQPQHF.

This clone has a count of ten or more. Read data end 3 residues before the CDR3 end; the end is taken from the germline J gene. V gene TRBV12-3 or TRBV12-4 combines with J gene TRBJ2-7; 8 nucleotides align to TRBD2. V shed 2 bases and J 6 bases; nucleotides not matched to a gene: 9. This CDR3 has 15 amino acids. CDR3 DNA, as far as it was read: TGTGCCAGCAGTTTAAAGTCGGGGGGGCCGGTCGAG. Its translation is CASSLKSGGPVE. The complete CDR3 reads CASSLKSGGPVEQYF.

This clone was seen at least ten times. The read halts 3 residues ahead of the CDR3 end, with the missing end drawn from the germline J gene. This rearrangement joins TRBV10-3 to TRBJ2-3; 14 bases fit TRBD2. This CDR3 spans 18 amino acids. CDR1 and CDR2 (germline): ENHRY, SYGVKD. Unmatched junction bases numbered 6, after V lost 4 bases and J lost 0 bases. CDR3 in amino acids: CAISAGRTSGGSTDTQYF. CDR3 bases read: TGTGCCATCAGTGCAGGGAGGACTAGCGGGGGGAGCACAGATACG.

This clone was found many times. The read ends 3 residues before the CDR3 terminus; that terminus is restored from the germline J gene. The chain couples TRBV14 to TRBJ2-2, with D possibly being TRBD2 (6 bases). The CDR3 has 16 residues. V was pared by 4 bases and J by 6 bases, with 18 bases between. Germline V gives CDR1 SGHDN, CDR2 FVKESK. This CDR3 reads CASSRRRAGIPGELFF. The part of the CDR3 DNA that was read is TGTGCCAGCAGCCGAAGGAGGGCCGGAATCCCCGGGGAG.

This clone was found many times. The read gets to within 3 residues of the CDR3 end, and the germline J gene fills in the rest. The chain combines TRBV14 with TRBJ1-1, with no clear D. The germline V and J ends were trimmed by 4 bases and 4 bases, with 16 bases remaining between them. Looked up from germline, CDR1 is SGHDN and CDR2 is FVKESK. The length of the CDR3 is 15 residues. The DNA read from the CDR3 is TGTGCCAGCAGCCCTTTCGAGGGTCCGCGCACTGAA. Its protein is CASSPFEGPRTE. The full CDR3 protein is CASSPFEGPRTEAFF.

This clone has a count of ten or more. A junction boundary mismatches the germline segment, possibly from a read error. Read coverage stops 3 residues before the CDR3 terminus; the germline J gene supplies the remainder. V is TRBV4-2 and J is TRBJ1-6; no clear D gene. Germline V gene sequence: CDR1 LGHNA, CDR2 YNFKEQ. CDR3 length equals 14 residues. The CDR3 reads CASSQFIYNSPLHF. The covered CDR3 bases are TGCGCCAGCAGCCAATTCATCTATAATTCACCC.

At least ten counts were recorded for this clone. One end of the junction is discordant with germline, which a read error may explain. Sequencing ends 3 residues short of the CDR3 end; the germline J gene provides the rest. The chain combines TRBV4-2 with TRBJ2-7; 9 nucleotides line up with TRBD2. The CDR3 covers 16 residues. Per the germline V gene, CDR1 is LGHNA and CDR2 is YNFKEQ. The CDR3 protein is CASSQDSGTSPLEQYF. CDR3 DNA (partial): TGCGCCAGCAGCCAAGACAGCGGGACTAGCCCCCTCGAG.

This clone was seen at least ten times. This CDR3 is CASSHRGPTEAFF. The sequenced part of the CDR3 DNA is TGTGCCAGCAGTCACAGGGGCCCGACTGAA. The chain recombines TRBV27 with TRBJ1-1, with TRBD1 matching 7 bases. With the read ending 3 residues before the CDR3 end, the germline J gene is used to fill in that end. The CDR3 covers 13 residues. V dropped 5 bases and J dropped 5; count of bases not matched to a gene: 5. Germline V gene sequence: CDR1 MNHEY, CDR2 SMNVEV (reference sequence).

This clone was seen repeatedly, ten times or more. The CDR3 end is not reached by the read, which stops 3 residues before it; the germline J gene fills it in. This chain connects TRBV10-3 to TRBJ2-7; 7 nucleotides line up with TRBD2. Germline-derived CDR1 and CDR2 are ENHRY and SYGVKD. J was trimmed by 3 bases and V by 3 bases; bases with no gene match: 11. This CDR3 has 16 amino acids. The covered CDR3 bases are TGTGCCATCAGTGACGTTTCGGGAGGCCAGGGCTACGAG. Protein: CAISDVSGGQGYE. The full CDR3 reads CAISDVSGGQGYEQYF.

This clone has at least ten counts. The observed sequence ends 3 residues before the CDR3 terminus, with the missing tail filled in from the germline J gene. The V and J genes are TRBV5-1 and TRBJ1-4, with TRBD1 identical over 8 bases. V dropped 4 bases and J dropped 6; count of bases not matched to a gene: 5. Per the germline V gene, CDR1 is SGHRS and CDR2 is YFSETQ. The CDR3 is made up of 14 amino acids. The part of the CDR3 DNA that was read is TGCGCCAGCAGCCCGGGACAGGACCATGAAAAA. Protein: CASSPGQDHEK. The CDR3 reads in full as CASSPGQDHEKLFF.